This TCR beta chain was recovered during a study of blood T cell repertoires in COVID-19. Across the whole study: Both acute and convalescent COVID-19 samples were obtained from the United States, Italy and Spain.

In the authors' methods: Reference gene primer amplification gave estimated nucleated cell counts. This table comes from immunoSEQ multiplex PCR, and its TCRdb copy is limited to in-frame clones, with some not included. Clonal size and the V and J genes are those of that table, whereas D and trimming came from the DNA. The sample holds approximately 90,000 clones, 85% seen once. This clone was counted once. This TCR came from a man older than 75 with acute or convalescent COVID-19. Sequencing was done on a sample of peripheral blood.

The CDR3 DNA reads TGTGCCAGCAGTGTGGGAGGGATTCAAGAGACCCAGTACTTC. Its protein product is CASSVGGIQETQYF. The V and J genes are TRBV2 and TRBJ2-5; 7 positions match TRBD2. The trim removed 4 bases at V and 2 bases at J, leaving 4 bases unmatched. CDR1 and CDR2 (germline): SNHLY, FYNNEI. The CDR3 is made up of 14 amino acids. Full variable domain (rest looked up from reference TRBV2 and TRBJ2-5): EPEVTQTPSHQVTQMGQEVILRCVPISNHLYFYWYRQILGQKVEFLVSFYNNEISEKSEIFDDQFSVERPDGSNFTLKIRSTKLEDSAMYFCASSVGGIQETQYFGPGTRLLVL.